The T cell receptor (beta chain) under discussion was sequenced for a study of regulatory T cells in long-lasting Graves disease. Findings and caveats of the study: Limited sample numbers may have lowered accuracy.

Combining iRepertoire HTBI primers with Arm-PCR of CDR3 regions, the authors built TCR beta libraries. TCRdb passed the multiplex PCR reads through MiXCR, listing each CDR3 protein once. The data contain a few hundred thousand distinct CDR3 sequences, under 25% of them singletons. The V end was cut by 0 bases, the J end by 4 bases, with 9 bases between. The CDR3 extends over 14 amino acids. Germline V gives CDR1 SGHAT, CDR2 FQNNGV. There are many counts of this clonotype. Antigen: not known. As to time point: persistent/refractory GD, antithyroid drugs over 5 years with positive TRAb. PBMCs provided the RNA from which the TCR library was made.

The specimen comprised peripheral blood mononuclear cells (PBMCs), sampled when the disease was refractory, from a patient treated with antithyroid drugs. This rearrangement joins TRBV11-2 to TRBJ1-2, with D uncertain. This TCR derives from a female donor with Graves disease. CDR3 protein: CASSLDPDLYGYTF. In DNA form, the CDR3 reads TGTGCCAGCAGCTTAGATCCGGACCTCTATGGCTACACCTTC.